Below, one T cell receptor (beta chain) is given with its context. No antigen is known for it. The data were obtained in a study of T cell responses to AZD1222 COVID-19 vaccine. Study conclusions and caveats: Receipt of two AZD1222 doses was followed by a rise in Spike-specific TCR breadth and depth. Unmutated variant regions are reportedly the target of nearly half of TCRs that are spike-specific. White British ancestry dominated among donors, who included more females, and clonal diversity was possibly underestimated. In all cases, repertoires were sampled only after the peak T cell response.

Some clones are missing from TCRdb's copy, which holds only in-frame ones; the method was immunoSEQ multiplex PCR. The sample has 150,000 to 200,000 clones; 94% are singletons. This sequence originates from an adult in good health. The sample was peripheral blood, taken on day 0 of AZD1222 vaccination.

DNA of the CDR3: TGTGCCAGCAGTTCGACAGGGGAGGTCACTGAAGCTTTCTTT. It specifies CASSSTGEVTEAFF. The chain is built from TRBV28 and TRBJ1-1; 8 bases align to TRBD1. The J segment lost 4 bases and the V segment lost 4 bases, leaving 5 bases of the junction unmatched. Germline V gene data show CDR1 as MDHEN and CDR2 as SYDVKM. This CDR3 spans 14 amino acids. The full variable domain, completed using reference TRBV28 and TRBJ1-1, is DVKVTQSSRYLVKRTGEKVFLECVQDMDHENMFWYRQDPGLGLRLIYFSYDVKMKEKGDIPEGYSVSREKKERFSLILESASTNQTSMYLCASSSTGEVTEAFFGQGTRLTVV.